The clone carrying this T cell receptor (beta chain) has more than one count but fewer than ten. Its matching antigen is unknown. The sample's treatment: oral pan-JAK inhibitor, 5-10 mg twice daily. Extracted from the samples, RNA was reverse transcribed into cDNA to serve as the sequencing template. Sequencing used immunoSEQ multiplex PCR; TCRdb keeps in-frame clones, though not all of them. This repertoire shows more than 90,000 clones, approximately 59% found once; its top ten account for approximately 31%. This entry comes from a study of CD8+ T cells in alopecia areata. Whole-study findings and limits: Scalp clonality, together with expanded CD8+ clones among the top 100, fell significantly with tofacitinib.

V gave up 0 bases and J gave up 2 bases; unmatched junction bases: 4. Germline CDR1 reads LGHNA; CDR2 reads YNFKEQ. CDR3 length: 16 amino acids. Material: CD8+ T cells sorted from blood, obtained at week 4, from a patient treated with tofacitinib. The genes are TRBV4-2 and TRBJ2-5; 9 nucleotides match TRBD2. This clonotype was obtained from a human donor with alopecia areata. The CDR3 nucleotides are TGTGCCAGCAGCCAAGATCCAGCGGGGGGACAAGAGACCCAGTACTTC. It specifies CASSQDPAGGQETQYF.